In this sample, the clone carrying this T cell receptor beta chain turned up many times. These data originate in a study of T cells in Graves' hyperthyroidism and ophthalmopathy. RNA transcripts gave rise to amplified TCR beta CDR3 regions. Primed by the HTBI set, a first-round RT-PCR was run on the TCR CDR3. Each CDR3 protein is one row after TCRdb ran MiXCR on the multiplex PCR reads. The sample consists of around 540,000 distinct CDR3 sequences, roughly 15% of them appearing once. Germline assignment: CDR1 SGHRS and CDR2 YFSETQ. The CDR3 length is 19 residues. The trim removed 2 bases at V and 0 bases at J, leaving 12 bases unmatched.

The chain carries TRBV5-1 and TRBJ2-3; 10 nucleotides align to TRBD2. This clonotype was obtained from a woman between 25 and 40 years old with Graves' ophthalmopathy. Sequenced material: blood. CDR3 bases: TGCGCCAGCAGCTTCCGGATAACTAGCGGGGAACATAGCACAGATACGCAGTATTTT. This gives the protein CASSFRITSGEHSTDTQYF.